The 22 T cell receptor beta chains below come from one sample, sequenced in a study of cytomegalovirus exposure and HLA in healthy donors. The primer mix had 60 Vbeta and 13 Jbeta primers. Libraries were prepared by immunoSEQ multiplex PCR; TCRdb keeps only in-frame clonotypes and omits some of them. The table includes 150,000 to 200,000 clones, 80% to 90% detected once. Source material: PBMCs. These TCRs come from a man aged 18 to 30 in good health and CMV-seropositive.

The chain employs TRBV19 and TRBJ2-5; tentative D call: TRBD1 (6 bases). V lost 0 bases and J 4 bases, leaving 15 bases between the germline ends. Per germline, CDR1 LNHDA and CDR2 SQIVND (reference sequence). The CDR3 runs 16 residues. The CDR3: CASSIDRTGLGETQYF. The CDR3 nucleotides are TGTGCCAGTAGTATAGATCGAACAGGGTTGGGAGAGACCCAGTACTTC.

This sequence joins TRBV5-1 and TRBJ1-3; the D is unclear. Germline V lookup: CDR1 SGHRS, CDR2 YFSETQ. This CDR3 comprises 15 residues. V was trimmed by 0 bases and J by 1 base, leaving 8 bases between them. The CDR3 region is CASSLVPLSGNTIYF. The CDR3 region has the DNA TGCGCCAGCAGCTTGGTTCCCCTTTCTGGAAACACCATATATTTT.

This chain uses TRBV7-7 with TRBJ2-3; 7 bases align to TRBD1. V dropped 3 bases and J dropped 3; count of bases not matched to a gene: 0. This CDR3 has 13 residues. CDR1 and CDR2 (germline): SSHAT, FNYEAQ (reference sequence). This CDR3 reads CASSLDRTDTQYF. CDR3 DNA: TGTGCCAGCAGCTTGGACAGGACAGATACGCAGTATTTT.

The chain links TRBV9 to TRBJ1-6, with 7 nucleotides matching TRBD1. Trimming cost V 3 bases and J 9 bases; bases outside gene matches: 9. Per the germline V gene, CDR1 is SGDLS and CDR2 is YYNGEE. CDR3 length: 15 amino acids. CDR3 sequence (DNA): TGTGCCAGCAGCGCTCAGGGGGGAAAGAGTTCACCCCTCCACTTT. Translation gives CASSAQGGKSSPLHF.

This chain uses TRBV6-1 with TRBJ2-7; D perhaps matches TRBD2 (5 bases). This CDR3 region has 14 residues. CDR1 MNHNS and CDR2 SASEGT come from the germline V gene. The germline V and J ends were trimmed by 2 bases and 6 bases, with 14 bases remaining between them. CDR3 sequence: CASSERPGLVEQYF. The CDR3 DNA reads TGTGCCAGCAGTGAACGCCCTGGACTTGTCGAGCAGTACTTC.

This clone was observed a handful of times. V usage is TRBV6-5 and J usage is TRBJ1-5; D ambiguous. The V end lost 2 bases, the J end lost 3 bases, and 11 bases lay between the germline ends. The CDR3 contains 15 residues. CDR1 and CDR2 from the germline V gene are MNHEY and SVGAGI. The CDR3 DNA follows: TGTGCCAGCAGTTACACCACAGATTCCAATCAGCCCCAGCATTTT. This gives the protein CASSYTTDSNQPQHF.

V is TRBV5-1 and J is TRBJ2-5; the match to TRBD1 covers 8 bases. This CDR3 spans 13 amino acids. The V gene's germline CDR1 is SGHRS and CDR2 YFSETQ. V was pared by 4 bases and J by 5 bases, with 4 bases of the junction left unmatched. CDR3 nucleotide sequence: TGCGCCAGCAGCAACGGACAGGGTGAGACCCAGTACTTC. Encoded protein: CASSNGQGETQYF.

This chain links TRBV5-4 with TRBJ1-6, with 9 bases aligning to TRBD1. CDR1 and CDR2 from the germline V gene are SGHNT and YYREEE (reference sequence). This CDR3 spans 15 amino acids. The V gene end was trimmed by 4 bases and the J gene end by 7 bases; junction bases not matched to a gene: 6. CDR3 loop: CASSPRTGDNSPLHF. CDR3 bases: TGTGCCAGCAGCCCGAGGACAGGGGACAATTCACCCCTCCACTTT.

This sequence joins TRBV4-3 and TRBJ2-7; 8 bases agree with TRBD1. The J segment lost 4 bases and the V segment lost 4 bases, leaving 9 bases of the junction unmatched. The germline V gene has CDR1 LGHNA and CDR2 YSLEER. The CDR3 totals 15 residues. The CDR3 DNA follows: TGCGCCAGCAGCCTAGGTGAGGACAGGGATTACGAGCAGTACTTC. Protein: CASSLGEDRDYEQYF.

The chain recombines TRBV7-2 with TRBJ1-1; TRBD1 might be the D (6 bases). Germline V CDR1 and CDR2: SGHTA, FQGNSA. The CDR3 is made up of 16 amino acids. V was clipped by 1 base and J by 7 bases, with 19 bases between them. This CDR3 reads CASSLVPGAGVSEAFF. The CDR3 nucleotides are TGTGCCAGCAGCTTAGTACCCGGGGCAGGGGTTAGTGAAGCTTTCTTT. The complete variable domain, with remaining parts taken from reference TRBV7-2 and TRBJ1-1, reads GAGVSQSPSNKVTEKGKDVELRCDPISGHTALYWYRQSLGQGLEFLIYFQGNSAPDKSGLPSDRFSAERTGGSVSTLTIQRTQQEDSAVYLCASSLVPGAGVSEAFFGQGTRLTVV.

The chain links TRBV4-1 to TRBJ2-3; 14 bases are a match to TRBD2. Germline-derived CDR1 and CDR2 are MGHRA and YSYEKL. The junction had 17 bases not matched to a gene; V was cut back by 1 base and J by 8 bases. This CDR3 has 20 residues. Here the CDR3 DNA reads TGCGCCAGCAGCCAAGTTTGGGGGACTAGCGGGGGAGGATCGTTGGTTACGCAGTATTTT. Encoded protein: CASSQVWGTSGGGSLVTQYF.

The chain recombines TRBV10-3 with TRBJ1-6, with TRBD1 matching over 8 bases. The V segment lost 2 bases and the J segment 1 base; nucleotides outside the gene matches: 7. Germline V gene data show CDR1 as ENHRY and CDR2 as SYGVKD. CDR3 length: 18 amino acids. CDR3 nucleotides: TGTGCCATCAGTGAGACAGGGGGGATGGATTCCTATAATTCACCCCTCCACTTT. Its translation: CAISETGGMDSYNSPLHF.

The CDR3 bases are TGCGCCAGCAGCCCGGGGACAGGCTGGGCTGAAGCTTTCTTT. Translation gives CASSPGTGWAEAFF. The V gene is TRBV5-1, the J gene TRBJ1-1; 8 nucleotides line up with TRBD1. From germline, CDR1 is SGHRS and CDR2 YFSETQ. CDR3 length: 14 residues. V was clipped by 4 bases and J by 6 bases; unmatched bases: 8.

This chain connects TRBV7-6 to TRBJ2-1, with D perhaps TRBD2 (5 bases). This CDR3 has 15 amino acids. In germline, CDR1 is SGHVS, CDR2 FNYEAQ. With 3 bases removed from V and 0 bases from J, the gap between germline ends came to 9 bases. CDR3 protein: CASSFYGSSYNEQFF. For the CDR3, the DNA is TGTGCCAGCAGCTTTTATGGGAGCTCCTACAATGAGCAGTTCTTC.

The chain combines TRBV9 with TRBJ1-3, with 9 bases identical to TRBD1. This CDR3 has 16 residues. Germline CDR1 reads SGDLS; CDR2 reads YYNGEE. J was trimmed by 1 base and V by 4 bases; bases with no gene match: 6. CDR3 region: CASSSPGTGSGNTIYF. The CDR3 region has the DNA TGTGCCAGCAGCTCACCCGGGACAGGGTCTGGAAACACCATATATTTT.

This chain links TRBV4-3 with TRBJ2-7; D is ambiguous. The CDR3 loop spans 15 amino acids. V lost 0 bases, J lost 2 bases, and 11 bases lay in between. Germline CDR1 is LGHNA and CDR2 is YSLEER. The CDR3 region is CASSQDRFATYEQYF. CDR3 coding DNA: TGCGCCAGCAGCCAAGATCGGTTTGCGACCTACGAGCAGTACTTC.

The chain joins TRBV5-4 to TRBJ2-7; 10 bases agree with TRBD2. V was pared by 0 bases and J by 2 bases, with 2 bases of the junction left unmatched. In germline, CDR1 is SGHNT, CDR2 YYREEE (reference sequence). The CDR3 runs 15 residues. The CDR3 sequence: CASSLASGGAYEQYF. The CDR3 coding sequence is TGTGCCAGCAGCTTGGCCAGCGGGGGGGCCTACGAGCAGTACTTC.

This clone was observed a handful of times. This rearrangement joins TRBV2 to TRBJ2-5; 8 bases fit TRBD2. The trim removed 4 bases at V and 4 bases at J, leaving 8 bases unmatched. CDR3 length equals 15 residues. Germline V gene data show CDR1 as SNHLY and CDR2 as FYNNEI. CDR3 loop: CASSGATGGVETQYF. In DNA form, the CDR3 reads TGTGCCAGCAGTGGAGCAACGGGGGGGGTAGAGACCCAGTACTTC. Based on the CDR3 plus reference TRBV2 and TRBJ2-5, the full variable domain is EPEVTQTPSHQVTQMGQEVILRCVPISNHLYFYWYRQILGQKVEFLVSFYNNEISEKSEIFDDQFSVERPDGSNFTLKIRSTKLEDSAMYFCASSGATGGVETQYFGPGTRLLVL.

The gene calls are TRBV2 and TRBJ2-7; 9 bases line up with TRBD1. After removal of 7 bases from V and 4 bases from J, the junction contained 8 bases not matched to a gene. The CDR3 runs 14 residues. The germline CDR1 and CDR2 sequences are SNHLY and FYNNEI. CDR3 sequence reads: CASNRGLSLYEQYF. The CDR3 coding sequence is TGTGCCAGCAACAGGGGGCTGAGTTTGTACGAGCAGTACTTC.

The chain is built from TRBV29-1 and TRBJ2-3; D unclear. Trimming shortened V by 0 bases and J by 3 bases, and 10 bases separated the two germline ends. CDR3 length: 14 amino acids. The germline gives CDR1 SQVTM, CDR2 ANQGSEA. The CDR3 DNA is TGCAGCGTTGAAGATCCGTGGAGAACAGATACGCAGTATTTT. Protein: CSVEDPWRTDTQYF.

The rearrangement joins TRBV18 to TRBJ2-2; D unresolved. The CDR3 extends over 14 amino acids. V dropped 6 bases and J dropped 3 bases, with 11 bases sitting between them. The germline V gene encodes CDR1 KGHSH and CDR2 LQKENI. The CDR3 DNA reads TGTGCCAGCTCGGCAGGCAGAGACACCGGGGAGCTGTTTTTT. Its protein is CASSAGRDTGELFF. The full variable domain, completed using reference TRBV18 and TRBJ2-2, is NAGVMQNPRHLVRRRGQEARLRCSPMKGHSHVYWYRQLPEEGLKFMVYLQKENIIDESGMPKERFSAEFPKEGPSILRIQQVVRGDSAAYFCASSAGRDTGELFFGEGSRLTVL.

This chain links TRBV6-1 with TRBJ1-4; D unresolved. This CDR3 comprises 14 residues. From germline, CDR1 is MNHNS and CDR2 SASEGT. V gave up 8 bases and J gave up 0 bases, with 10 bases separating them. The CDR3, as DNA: TGTGCCAGCTACACGGGGTCAACTAATGAAAAACTGTTTTTT. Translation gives CASYTGSTNEKLFF.